The 10 T cell receptor beta chains given below trace back to one sample, sequenced in a study of shared clonotypes between healthy human individuals. TCRdb keeps only in-frame clones here, not all; method: immunoSEQ multiplex PCR. The data show over a million clones, with over 95% seen just once and roughly 1.2% held by the top ten. The specimen sequenced was naive CD4+ T cells sorted from blood. Subset of the sample: CD45RA+ positively selected. The receptors shown here come from a man younger than 45 in good health.

The CDR3 region is CASSPALYGVQNTIYF. In DNA, the CDR3 is TGCGCCAGCAGCCCTGCTCTGTACGGGGTTCAAAACACCATATATTTT. The chain combines TRBV4-1 with TRBJ1-3; no clear D. The ends were cut back, 4 bases at V and 6 bases at J, with 19 bases in the middle. Germline V gene sequence: CDR1 MGHRA, CDR2 YSYEKL. CDR3 size: 16 residues.

The chain combines TRBV6-1 with TRBJ2-7, with D unresolved. The CDR3 length is 11 residues. CDR1 and CDR2 (germline): MNHNS, SASEGT. V was trimmed by 5 bases and J by 7 bases, leaving 9 bases between them. The CDR3 DNA reads TGTGCCAGCAGTATTATAGGAGAGCAGTACTTC. Translated: CASSIIGEQYF.

The chain combines TRBV10-3 with TRBJ2-3, with 10 bases matching TRBD1. CDR3 size: 16 residues. In germline, CDR1 is ENHRY, CDR2 SYGVKD. Unmatched junction bases numbered 14, after V lost 10 bases and J lost 4 bases. The CDR3 coding sequence is TGTGCCAGTGCAGATGGACAGGGGGACCGTGCAGATACGCAGTATTTT. Amino acid sequence: CASADGQGDRADTQYF.

This clone appeared once. This chain uses TRBV13 with TRBJ2-7, with TRBD2 as a possible D gene (6 bases). The V gene's germline CDR1 is PRHDT and CDR2 FYEKMQ (reference sequence). The V end was cut by 5 bases, the J end by 5 bases, with 16 bases between. The CDR3 covers 14 residues. CDR3 bases: TGTGCCAGCAGCCTGACTAGTGGATTCCACGAGCAGTACTTC. Amino acid sequence: CASSLTSGFHEQYF.

This chain links TRBV5-4 with TRBJ2-6; D is unclear. This CDR3 is built from 16 residues. Germline-derived CDR1 and CDR2 are SGHNT and YYREEE (reference sequence). V shed 7 bases and J shed 0 bases, with 14 bases lying between them. This CDR3 reads CASASAPFSGANVLTF. The CDR3, as DNA: TGTGCCAGCGCGAGTGCTCCCTTCTCTGGGGCCAACGTCCTGACTTTC.

The chain links TRBV5-4 to TRBJ2-2; D is unresolved. V lost 1 base and J lost 2, with 9 bases in between. Per germline, CDR1 SGHNT and CDR2 YYREEE (reference sequence). The CDR3 consists of 15 residues. The CDR3 region is CASSLKTHNTGELFF. CDR3 DNA: TGTGCCAGCAGCTTGAAGACCCATAACACCGGGGAGCTGTTTTTT.

The genes are TRBV7-3 and TRBJ2-6; tentatively, D is TRBD2 (6 bases). V was cut by 6 bases and J by 1 base, with 22 bases left in between. CDR1 is SGHTA, CDR2 FQGTGA, per germline. The CDR3 loop spans 19 amino acids. CDR3 DNA sequence: TGTGCCAGCAGTTATATCCCGGGAGTACATCTGTCTGGGGCCAACGTCCTGACTTTC. This gives the protein CASSYIPGVHLSGANVLTF.

The genes are TRBV5-4 and TRBJ1-1; 7 nucleotides line up with TRBD1. Germline-derived CDR1 and CDR2 are SGHNT and YYREEE (reference sequence). The CDR3 has 14 residues. Trimming at V came to 7 bases and at J to 7 bases, leaving 13 bases not matched to a gene. This chain's CDR3 is CASGAQGPGREAFF. CDR3 nucleotide sequence: TGTGCCAGCGGGGCACAGGGGCCGGGCCGTGAAGCTTTCTTT.

The chain employs TRBV28 and TRBJ1-3; D call uncertain. This CDR3 has 14 residues. The germline V gene has CDR1 MDHEN and CDR2 SYDVKM. V was clipped by 8 bases and J by 0 bases, with 11 bases between them. This CDR3 reads CASGERDSGNTIYF. As DNA, the CDR3 is TGTGCCAGCGGCGAGAGAGACTCTGGAAACACCATATATTTT. The whole variable domain, filled in from reference TRBV28 and TRBJ1-3, reads DVKVTQSSRYLVKRTGEKVFLECVQDMDHENMFWYRQDPGLGLRLIYFSYDVKMKEKGDIPEGYSVSREKKERFSLILESASTNQTSMYLCASGERDSGNTIYFGEGSWLTVV.

This chain joins TRBV5-6 and TRBJ2-1; 8 bases match TRBD2. The CDR3 is 15 amino acids. Germline V lookup: CDR1 SGHDT, CDR2 YYEEEE. V trimming: 6 bases; J trimming: 4 bases; junction bases outside the gene matches: 9. CDR3 sequence: CASTAGTRLYNEQFF. The CDR3 bases are TGTGCCAGCACCGCCGGGACTAGACTATACAATGAGCAGTTCTTC.